Each of the 12 T cell receptor beta chains below was sequenced from the same sample in a study of graft-versus-host responses after intestinal transplantation. What these receptors recognize is not known. The table came from immunoSEQ multiplex PCR; TCRdb's copy has only in-frame clones and leaves some out. Here the sample spans 110,000 to 150,000 clones, 85% to 95% being singletons. Sample: unstimulated CD4+ T cells sorted from spleen or lymph node cells, taken before intestinal transplant. The source is a human donor who received an intestinal transplant.

This clone was recorded a few times. The same CDR3 can be traced to other DNA sequences in this sample. J is TRBJ1-1 and V is TRBV19; D is uncertain. Germline CDR1 is LNHDA and CDR2 is SQIVND (reference sequence). V was cut by 2 bases and J by 3 bases, with 7 bases left in between. This CDR3 spans 13 amino acids. The CDR3 bases are TGTGCCAGTAGTATATCTGGATACACTGAAGCTTTCTTT. This translates into CASSISGYTEAFF.

The chain combines TRBV6-6 with TRBJ1-4; 7 bases are shared with TRBD1. Per germline, CDR1 MNHNY and CDR2 SVGAGI (reference sequence). CDR3 size: 14 residues. Unmatched junction bases numbered 9, after V lost 6 bases and J lost 8 bases. The DNA for the CDR3 is TGTGCCAGCAGGATGACAGGGTCCAGCGAAAAACTGTTTTTT. This encodes CASRMTGSSEKLFF.

This chain's CDR3 is CASGACLGVGTYNEQFF. The CDR3 DNA follows: TGTGCCAGCGGCGCCTGCCTCGGGGTGGGAACCTACAATGAGCAGTTCTTC. J is TRBJ2-1 and V is TRBV11-3, with D possibly TRBD2 on 5 matching bases. CDR3 length: 17 amino acids. CDR1 SGHNT and CDR2 YENEEA come from the germline V gene. The V gene lost 8 bases and the J gene lost 2 bases, with 22 bases spanning the gap.

A single count supports this clone. The CDR3 region has the DNA TGTGCCAGCAGCTTAGATTTGCCTCTAGGCTACACCTTC. Amino acid sequence: CASSLDLPLGYTF. The chain has TRBV11-2 and TRBJ1-2; D is undetermined. Trimming left V 0 bases short and J 8 bases short, with 10 bases between. Germline lookup yields CDR1 SGHAT and CDR2 FQNNGV. CDR3 length: 13 residues.

The J gene is TRBJ2-5, the V gene TRBV21-1. The DNA end is a closer match to TRBJ2-7, so the J assignment may be wrong. TRBV21-1 is recorded as a pseudogene. This CDR3 contains 16 residues. The DNA of the CDR3 is TGTGCCAGCAGCAAAGAGGCGTCCTTAAGCTCCTACGAGCAGTACTTC. Its translation is CASSKEASLSSYEQYF.

V usage is TRBV15 and J usage is TRBJ2-5; D gene ambiguous. V gave up 1 base and J gave up 3 bases, with 9 bases separating them. This CDR3 has 14 residues. Germline-derived CDR1 and CDR2 are LNHNV and YYDKDF (reference sequence). CDR3: CATSRGETEETQYF. The CDR3 region has the DNA TGTGCCACCAGCAGAGGCGAGACCGAAGAGACCCAGTACTTC.

The chain recombines TRBV11-3 with TRBJ2-7; perhaps TRBD1 as D (5 bases). The CDR3 has 13 amino acids. Trimming took 5 bases from V and 6 from J, leaving 14 bases between them. The germline V gene encodes CDR1 SGHNT and CDR2 YENEEA. The CDR3 DNA reads as TGTGCCAGCAGCCTGGGGCCTAGGGGCGAGCAGTACTTC. Protein: CASSLGPRGEQYF. Complete variable domain (other parts from reference TRBV11-3 and TRBJ2-7): EAGVVQSPRYKIIEKKQPVAFWCNPISGHNTLYWYLQNLGQGPELLIRYENEEAVDDSQLPKDRFSAERLKGVDSTLKIQPAELGDSAVYLCASSLGPRGEQYFGPGTRLTVT.

The chain joins TRBV28 to TRBJ1-1; D is perhaps TRBD1 (5 bases). Trimming cost V 3 bases and J 10 bases, with 15 bases left between them. Germline assignment: CDR1 MDHEN and CDR2 SYDVKM. This CDR3 has 13 amino acids. The CDR3 region is CASSLGRAPGAFF. The CDR3 nucleotides read TGTGCCAGCAGTTTGGGCAGGGCTCCCGGAGCTTTCTTT. Complete variable domain (other parts from reference TRBV28 and TRBJ1-1): DVKVTQSSRYLVKRTGEKVFLECVQDMDHENMFWYRQDPGLGLRLIYFSYDVKMKEKGDIPEGYSVSREKKERFSLILESASTNQTSMYLCASSLGRAPGAFFGQGTRLTVV.

V and J are TRBV7-2 and TRBJ2-7, with D possibly matching TRBD2 (5 bases). Germline-derived CDR1 and CDR2 are SGHTA and FQGNSA. The V and J ends lost 4 bases and 1 base respectively, with 8 bases between them. The CDR3 length is 13 residues. The CDR3 spells CASSSGVSYEQYF. CDR3 bases: TGTGCCAGCAGCTCCGGGGTATCCTACGAGCAGTACTTC.

With respect to this clone: The same CDR3 also results from other DNA sequences found in this sample. The chain carries TRBV5-6 and TRBJ2-7; D is unclear. V lost 0 bases, J lost 2 bases, and 3 bases lay in between. The CDR3 is 12 residues long. Per the germline V gene, CDR1 is SGHDT and CDR2 is YYEEEE. The CDR3: CASSLAAYEQYF. Written as DNA, the CDR3 is TGTGCCAGCAGCTTGGCAGCCTACGAGCAGTACTTC.

CDR3 amino acids: CASSDRTSGKQETQYF. The CDR3 DNA reads TGTGCCAGCAGCGACCGGACTAGCGGTAAACAAGAGACCCAGTACTTC. This chain connects TRBV9 to TRBJ2-5; 10 nucleotides line up with TRBD2. Germline assignment: CDR1 SGDLS and CDR2 YYNGEE. The CDR3 consists of 16 residues. Losses at the gene ends were 3 bases for V and 2 bases for J; bases not matched to a gene: 7.

The chain is built from TRBV6-5 and TRBJ2-7; 7 bases align to TRBD2. The J segment lost 9 bases and the V segment lost 2 bases, leaving 13 bases of the junction unmatched. The CDR3 sequence is 15 residues long. CDR1 and CDR2 (germline): MNHEY, SVGAGI. The CDR3 nucleotides read TGTGCCAGCAGTTACAGCGGGACTCTCCCTGGGCTGCAGTACTTC. Translating it yields CASSYSGTLPGLQYF.